Included here is one T cell receptor (beta chain) sequence, with context. Its antigen is not yet known. There are no base qualities to consult, and no much larger clone falls within one base. The immunoSEQ Assay, a bias-controlled multiplex PCR, was used to amplify TCRbeta CDR3 regions from genomic DNA. Processing in the source paper ran as follows. The number of nucleated cells in each sample was estimated by amplification of reference gene primers within the assay. Sequence reads were collapsed and filtered to measure the absolute abundance of every unique TCRbeta CDR3 rearrangement. For each sample, productive Simpson clonality was calculated by taking the square root of Simpson's diversity index across productive rearrangements. TCRdb carries this immuneACCESS record with in-frame sequences only. Its versions omit some clonotypes, under half of them owing to an unresolved V gene in the studies checked, with the rest unexplained. The DNA was the basis for D and trimming; V, J and clone size are from that table. The sample contains about 310,000 clones, approximately 86% of them found a single time. About 2% of the sample is held by the ten biggest clonotypes.

These data are taken from a study of blood T cell repertoires in COVID-19 (dated by TCRdb to 2018 to 2020). A note on the overall study: The collaborator samples originated in the United States, Italy and Spain and spanned the acute and convalescent phases of COVID-19. The material from the prospective study consisted of cDNA or gDNA derived from T cells, B-cell-depleted T cells, or PBMCs. The dataset comprised deeply sampled blood TCRbeta repertoires from subjects exposed to, actively infected with, or recovered from COVID-19. A freely available public database, intended as a resource for researchers studying the immune response to SARS-CoV-2, is where the repertoires were released. The samples were drawn from the first 160 participants of the ongoing ImmuneRACE study and from 950 to 1,500 subjects provided by 6 global collaborators. Nearly every sample came with metadata listing a de-identified subject ID, COVID-19 status, age in years and sex. HLA class I and class II types, where available, came from metadata supplied by the sample provider rather than from assay-based typing.

What the authors observed across the whole study: The quantity of clinical and demographic metadata differed by source and by participant and was supplied without curation.

The CDR3, cysteine through phenylalanine, is 15 amino acids long. Solely the CDR3 DNA is kept, with 45 bases framed from the first base. As encoded in the germline V gene, CDR1 is SGHRS while CDR2 is YFSETQ. Trimming accounts for 4 bases at V and 1 base at J, while the number of junction bases matched to no gene is 5. Whole blood was collected in K2EDTA tubes by collaborating institutions according to the institutions' own protocols. For TCRbeta analysis, collaborators shipped samples as frozen whole blood, isolated PBMCs, or DNA extracted from either of those sample types. The sequence came from a man younger than 35 with active or convalescent COVID-19. Sample: peripheral blood. The rearrangement joined TRBV5-1 to TRBJ2-7; 10 central nucleotides agree with TRBD2. The CDR3 has the sequence CASSTRTSGSYEQYF. The DNA sequence is TGCGCCAGCAGCACCAGGACTAGCGGATCCTACGAGCAGTACTTC.